This TCR beta chain emerged from a study of T cell responses to AZD1222 COVID-19 vaccine. Study-level results: At study baseline, merely over 5 AZD1222 recipients were seropositive.

TCRdb's table, derived via immunoSEQ multiplex PCR, lists solely in-frame clones and lacks some. The listing records about 140,000 clones. With regard to this clone: Its cognate antigen is unknown.

CDR3 length equals 13 residues. V was pared by 5 bases and J by 5 bases, with 6 bases of the junction left unmatched. CDR1 is SGHDN and CDR2 is FVKESK in the germline V gene. The sequence came from an adult in good health. J is TRBJ2-7 and V is TRBV14, with TRBD1 matching 7 bases. Sequences were obtained from peripheral blood. Here the CDR3 DNA reads TGTGCCAGCAGCTTTAACAGGGGCCACGAGCAGTACTTC. The encoded protein is CASSFNRGHEQYF. Complete variable domain (other parts from reference TRBV14 and TRBJ2-7): EAGVTQFPSHSVIEKGQTVTLRCDPISGHDNLYWYRRVMGKEIKFLLHFVKESKQDESGMPNNRFLAERTGGTYSTLKVQPAELEDSGVYFCASSFNRGHEQYFGPGTRLTVT.